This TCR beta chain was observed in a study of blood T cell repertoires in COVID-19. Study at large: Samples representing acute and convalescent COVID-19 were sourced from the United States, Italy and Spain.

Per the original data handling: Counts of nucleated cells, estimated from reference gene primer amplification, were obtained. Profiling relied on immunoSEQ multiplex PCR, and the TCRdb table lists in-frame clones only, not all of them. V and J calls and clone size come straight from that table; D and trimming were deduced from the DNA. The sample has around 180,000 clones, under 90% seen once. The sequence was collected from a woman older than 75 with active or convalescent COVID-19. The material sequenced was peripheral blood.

This chain's CDR3 is CASKLGGDNEQFF. In nucleotides, the CDR3 is TGTGCCAGTAAACTAGGGGGGGACAATGAGCAGTTCTTC. The chain combines TRBV19 with TRBJ2-1; possibly TRBD2 for D (7 bases). The germline V and J ends were trimmed by 7 bases and 5 bases, with 12 bases remaining between them. The CDR3 runs 13 residues. Looked up from germline, CDR1 is LNHDA and CDR2 is SQIVND (reference sequence).